The 14 T cell receptor beta chains below come from one sample, sequenced in a study of beta chain features in type 1 diabetes. Every bit of the isolated RNA underwent reverse transcription, so sequencing read expressed TCRB transcripts. Here immunoSEQ multiplex PCR was the method, and the copy in TCRdb shows in-frame clones only, minus some. The sample holds 130,000 to 150,000 clones; around 51% are singletons and the top ten take around 0.42%. Sample: Tregs from blood. These receptor sequences come from a man aged 18-30 years in good health.

A word on this clone: The junction shows a germline mismatch at one end, possibly a read error. The V gene is TRBV30, the J gene TRBJ2-7, with D uncertain. CDR1 GTSNPN and CDR2 SVGIG come from the germline V gene (reference sequence). CDR3 length: 11 amino acids. CDR3 coding DNA: TGTGCCTGGAGCAAGCCCCCTCGCGGTGACTTC. This translates into CAWSKPPRGDF.

CDR3 nucleotide sequence: TGTGCCATCAGCGAACAGGGGGAGGACACTGAAGCTTTCTTT. Amino acid sequence: CAISEQGEDTEAFF. V gene TRBV10-3 combines with J gene TRBJ1-1; 8 bases are a match to TRBD1. CDR1 is ENHRY, CDR2 SYGVKD, per germline. V lost 6 bases, J lost 3 bases, and 6 bases stayed unmatched. The CDR3 is 14 residues long.

The chain couples TRBV7-6 to TRBJ1-1, with D unclear. Trimming removed 2 bases at V and 3 bases at J, with 7 bases between. Germline V lookup: CDR1 SGHVS, CDR2 FNYEAQ. The CDR3 spans 13 residues. The DNA for the CDR3 is TGTGCCAGCAGCTTATCGAGGGACACTGAAGCTTTCTTT. Protein product: CASSLSRDTEAFF.

V usage is TRBV7-9 and J usage is TRBJ2-7, with D perhaps TRBD1 (6 bases). This CDR3 region has 16 residues. V lost 1 base and J lost 3, with 16 bases in between. CDR1 is SEHNR, CDR2 FQNEAQ, per germline (reference sequence). The CDR3 DNA follows: TGTGCCAGCAGCTTAGGTCTCCGGGACACCCTCTACGAGCAGTACTTC. Its translation is CASSLGLRDTLYEQYF.

This clone was seen more than once but under ten times. The rearrangement links TRBV5-1 to TRBJ2-5, with 9 bases matching TRBD2. The CDR3 is 12 amino acids. The V gene's germline CDR1 is SGHRS and CDR2 YFSETQ. V lost 4 bases to trimming and J lost 14 bases; unmatched junction nucleotides: 9. CDR3 amino acids: CASSPGASGVYF. The CDR3 bases are TGCGCCAGCAGCCCCGGGGCTAGCGGGGTTTACTTC. The whole variable domain, remainder taken from reference TRBV5-1 and TRBJ2-5, is KAGVTQTPRYLIKTRGQQVTLSCSPISGHRSVSWYQQTPGQGLQFLFEYFSETQRNKGNFPGRFSGRQFSNSRSEMNVSTLELGDSALYLCASSPGASGVYFGPGTRLLVL.

This clone was observed a few times. This chain joins TRBV29-1 and TRBJ2-3; the match to TRBD2 covers 7 bases. Germline CDR1 reads SQVTM; CDR2 reads ANQGSEA. The CDR3 is 14 residues long. Trimming took 7 bases from V and 1 from J; bases not matched to a gene: 8. The CDR3 loop is CSAQSGMGTDTQYF. The CDR3 DNA reads TGCAGCGCTCAGAGCGGGATGGGCACAGATACGCAGTATTTT.

This clone appeared a few times. The V and J genes are TRBV7-2 and TRBJ2-5, with 10 bases fitting TRBD2. From germline, CDR1 is SGHTA and CDR2 FQGNSA. J was trimmed by 0 bases and V by 5 bases; bases with no gene match: 6. There are 16 residues in the CDR3. CDR3 sequence: CASSRVLAGNQETQYF. The DNA of the CDR3 is TGTGCCAGCAGCAGGGTACTAGCGGGGAACCAAGAGACCCAGTACTTC.

A few counts support this clone. The chain links TRBV7-3 to TRBJ2-3, with TRBD1 identical over 9 bases. Per the germline V gene, CDR1 is SGHTA and CDR2 is FQGTGA. The CDR3 spans 16 residues. Trimming at V came to 2 bases and at J to 5 bases, leaving 8 bases not matched to a gene. Here the CDR3 reads CASSLSGQGGEDTQYF. In DNA form, the CDR3 reads TGTGCCAGCAGCTTATCGGGACAGGGCGGTGAAGATACGCAGTATTTT.

V usage is TRBV4-1 and J usage is TRBJ1-1; 7 bases map to TRBD1. Germline CDR1 and CDR2: MGHRA and YSYEKL. V was pared by 4 bases and J by 9 bases, with 8 bases of the junction left unmatched. The CDR3 length is 13 residues. The CDR3 DNA follows: TGCGCCAGCAGCCCGCTGGGACAGCCAAAAGCTTTCTTT. It translates to CASSPLGQPKAFF.

V usage is TRBV5-1 and J usage is TRBJ2-7, with 12 bases matching TRBD2. The ends lost 4 bases at V and 5 bases at J; junction bases unmatched: 7. This CDR3 region has 15 residues. Germline values: CDR1 SGHRS, CDR2 YFSETQ. The CDR3 nucleotides are TGCGCCAGCAGCGGAAGGACTAGCGGGAAACACGAGCAGTACTTC. The encoded protein is CASSGRTSGKHEQYF.

V and J are TRBV2 and TRBJ2-3, with TRBD1 as a possible D gene (6 bases). Deletions cut 7 bases from V and 2 bases from J, with 16 bases between. Germline V CDR1 and CDR2: SNHLY, FYNNEI. The CDR3 is 15 residues long. CDR3 sequence: CASKVDRPTTDTQYF. DNA for the CDR3: TGTGCCAGCAAAGTGGACAGACCGACCACAGATACGCAGTATTTT.

The chain links TRBV15 to TRBJ2-7; D may be TRBD2 (5 bases). Germline V lookup: CDR1 LNHNV, CDR2 YYDKDF (reference sequence). Trimming left V 0 bases short and J 7 bases short, with 13 bases between. The CDR3 length is 14 residues. The CDR3 sequence is CATSRDTLGSEQYF. CDR3 DNA: TGTGCCACCAGCAGAGACACGTTAGGGAGTGAGCAGTACTTC.

The CDR3 sequence is CASSAAGTVATDTQYF. In DNA form, the CDR3 reads TGTGCCAGCAGCGCGGCGGGGACAGTAGCCACAGATACGCAGTATTTT. The chain joins TRBV9 to TRBJ2-3; D perhaps matches TRBD1 (7 bases). Per the germline V gene, CDR1 is SGDLS and CDR2 is YYNGEE. This CDR3 comprises 16 residues. The V end lost 3 bases, the J end lost 2 bases, and 16 bases lay between the germline ends.

This clone has only a few counts. The chain has TRBV5-1 and TRBJ1-2; D is unclear. V was pared by 6 bases and J by 1 base, with 13 bases between. The CDR3 covers 14 residues. Per germline, CDR1 SGHRS and CDR2 YFSETQ. CDR3 amino acids: CASMGAGSNYGYTF. The CDR3 DNA follows: TGCGCCAGCATGGGAGCGGGGAGTAACTATGGCTACACCTTC.